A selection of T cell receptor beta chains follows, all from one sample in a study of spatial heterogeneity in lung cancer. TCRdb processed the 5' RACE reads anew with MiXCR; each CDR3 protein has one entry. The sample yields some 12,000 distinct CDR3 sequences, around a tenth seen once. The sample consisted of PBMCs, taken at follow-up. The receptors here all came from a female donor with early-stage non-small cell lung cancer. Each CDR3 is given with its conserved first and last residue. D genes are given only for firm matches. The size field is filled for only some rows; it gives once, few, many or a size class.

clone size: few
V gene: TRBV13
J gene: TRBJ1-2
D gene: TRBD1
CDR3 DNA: TGTGCCACCGGACAGGGATTTAACTATGGCTACACCTTC
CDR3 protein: CATGQGFNYGYTF

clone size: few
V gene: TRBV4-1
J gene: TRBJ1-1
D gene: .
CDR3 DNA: TGCGCCAGCAGCCATACCGGGACGGAGAAATGGAACACTGAAGCTTTCTTT
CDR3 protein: CASSHTGTEKWNTEAFF

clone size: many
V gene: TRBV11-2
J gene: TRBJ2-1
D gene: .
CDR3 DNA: TGTGCCAGCAGCTTATTTTTTTCAGGGGGGAATGAGCAGTTCTTC
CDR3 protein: CASSLFFSGGNEQFF

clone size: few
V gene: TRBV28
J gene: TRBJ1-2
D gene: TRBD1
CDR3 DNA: TGTGCCAGCAGTGCCCTCGTGGGACAGCGATATGGCTACACCTTC
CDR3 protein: CASSALVGQRYGYTF

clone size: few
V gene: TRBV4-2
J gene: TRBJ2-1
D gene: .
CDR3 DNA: TGTGCCAGCAGCCAAGAAGGAGAAGGAGCGGTCGAGCAGTTCTTC
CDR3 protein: CASSQEGEGAVEQFF

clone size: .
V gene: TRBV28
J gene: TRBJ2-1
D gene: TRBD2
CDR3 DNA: TGTGCCACCGAAGCGGGAGTAGGGTCCTACAATGAGCAGTTCTTC
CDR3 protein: CATEAGVGSYNEQFF

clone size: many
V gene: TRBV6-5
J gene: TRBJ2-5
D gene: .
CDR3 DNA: TGTGCCAGCAGCCAAACCCAGGGTGGAGAGACCCAGTACTTC
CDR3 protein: CASSQTQGGETQYF

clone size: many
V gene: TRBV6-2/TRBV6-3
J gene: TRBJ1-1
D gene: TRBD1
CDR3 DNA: TGTGCCAGCAGTTACACGGACAGGGCGACTGAAGCTTTCTTT
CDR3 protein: CASSYTDRATEAFF

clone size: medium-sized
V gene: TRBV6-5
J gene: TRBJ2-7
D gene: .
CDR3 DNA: TGTGCCAGCAGTTCGCGGGACAGTTCCTACGAGCAGTACTTC
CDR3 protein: CASSSRDSSYEQYF

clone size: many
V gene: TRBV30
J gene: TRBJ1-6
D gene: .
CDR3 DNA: TGTGCCTGGAGTGTACCACGAGTGAAGAATTCACCCCTCCACTTT
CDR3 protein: CAWSVPRVKNSPLHF

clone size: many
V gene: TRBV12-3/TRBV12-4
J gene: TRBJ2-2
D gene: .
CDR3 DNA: TGTGCCAGCAGTTCCTACGGAAATTCCCCACGCGGGGAGCTGTTTTTT
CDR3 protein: CASSSYGNSPRGELFF

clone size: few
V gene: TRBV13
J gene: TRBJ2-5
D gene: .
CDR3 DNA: TGTGCCAGCAGCCGCGGACAGATCCAAGAGACCCAGTACTTC
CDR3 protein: CASSRGQIQETQYF

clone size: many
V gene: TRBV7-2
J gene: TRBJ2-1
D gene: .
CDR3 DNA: TGTGCCAGCACCCCTAGCGTAAACTACAATGAGCAGTTCTTC
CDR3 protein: CASTPSVNYNEQFF

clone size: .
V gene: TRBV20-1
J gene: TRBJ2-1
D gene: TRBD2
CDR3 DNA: TGCAGTGCTAACGGGCTAGCGGGAGGCAATGAGCAGTTCTTC
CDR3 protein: CSANGLAGGNEQFF

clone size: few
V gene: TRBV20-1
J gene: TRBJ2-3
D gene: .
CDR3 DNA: TGCAGTGCTAGAGGTGGGGGTAGCACAGATACGCAGTATTTT
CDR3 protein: CSARGGGSTDTQYF

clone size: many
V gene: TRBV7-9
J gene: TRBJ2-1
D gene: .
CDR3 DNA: TGTGCCAGCAGCTTAGGACTGACTAACGGGAGTATGGGCGGTGAGCAGTTCTTC
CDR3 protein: CASSLGLTNGSMGGEQFF

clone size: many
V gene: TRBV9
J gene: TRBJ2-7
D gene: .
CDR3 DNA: TGTGCCAGCGCCAGCGGAGACTCAAACTACGAGCAGTACTTC
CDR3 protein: CASASGDSNYEQYF

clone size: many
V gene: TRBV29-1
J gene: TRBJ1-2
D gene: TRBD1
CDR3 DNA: TGCAGCGTTTTGGGGGACAGTGGAGCTGAGGGTTATGGCTACACCTTC
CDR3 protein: CSVLGDSGAEGYGYTF

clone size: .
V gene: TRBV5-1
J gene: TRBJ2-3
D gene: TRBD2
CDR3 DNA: TGCGCCAGCAGAGAAATTAGCGGGAGGGCCTATGGCACAGATACGCAGTATTTT
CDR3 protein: CASREISGRAYGTDTQYF

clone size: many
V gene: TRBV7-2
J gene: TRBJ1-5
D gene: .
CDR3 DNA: TGTGCCAGCAGCTTAGCGGCCGGGAATAGCAATCAGCCCCAGCATTTT
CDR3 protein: CASSLAAGNSNQPQHF

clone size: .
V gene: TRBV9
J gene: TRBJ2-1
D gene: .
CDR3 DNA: TGTGCCAGCAGCTGGTCATACGCCTACAATGAGCAGTTCTTC
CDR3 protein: CASSWSYAYNEQFF

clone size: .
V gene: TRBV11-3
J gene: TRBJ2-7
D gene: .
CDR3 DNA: TGTGCCAGCAGCTTAGGCAGGGGGGGATACGAGCAGTACTTC
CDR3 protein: CASSLGRGGYEQYF

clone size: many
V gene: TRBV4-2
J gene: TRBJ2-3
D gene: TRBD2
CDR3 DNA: TGTGCCAGCAGGATAGCGGGTGACACAGATACGCAGTATTTT
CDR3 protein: CASRIAGDTDTQYF

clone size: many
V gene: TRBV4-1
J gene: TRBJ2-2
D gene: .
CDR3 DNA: TGCGCCAGCAGCCAAAGGTCCGTTAACACCGGGGAGCTGTTTTTT
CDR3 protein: CASSQRSVNTGELFF

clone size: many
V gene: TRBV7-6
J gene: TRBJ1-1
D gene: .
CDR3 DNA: TGTGCCAGCAGCCCCCTCAGATCCATTGGGAACACTGAAGCTTTCTTT
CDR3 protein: CASSPLRSIGNTEAFF

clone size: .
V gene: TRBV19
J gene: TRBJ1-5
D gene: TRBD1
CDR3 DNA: TGTGCCAGTAGTAGAGGACAGGGAGTCGGAAGCAATCAGCCCCAGCATTTT
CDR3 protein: CASSRGQGVGSNQPQHF

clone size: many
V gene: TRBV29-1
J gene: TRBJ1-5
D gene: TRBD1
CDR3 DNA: TGCAGCGTTGGACAGGGGGGGGATCAGCCCCAGCATTTT
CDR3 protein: CSVGQGGDQPQHF

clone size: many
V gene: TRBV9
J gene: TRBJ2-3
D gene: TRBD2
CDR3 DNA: TGTGCCAGCAGCGTAAGCGGGGGGCCATGGGATACGCAGTATTTT
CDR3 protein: CASSVSGGPWDTQYF

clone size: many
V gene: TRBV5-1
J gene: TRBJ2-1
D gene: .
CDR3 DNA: TGCGCCAGCAGCGAGGCCGGGACAACCTACAATGAGCAGTTCTTC
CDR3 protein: CASSEAGTTYNEQFF

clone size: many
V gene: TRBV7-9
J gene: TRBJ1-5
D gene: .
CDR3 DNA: TGTGCCAGCAGCTCCCCCGGTATGGGTCAGCCCCAGCATTTT
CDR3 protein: CASSSPGMGQPQHF

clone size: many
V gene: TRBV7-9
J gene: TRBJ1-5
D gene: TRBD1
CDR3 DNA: TGTGCCAGCAGCTTAGGGACAGGGGGCGCGGTACAGCCCCAGCATTTT
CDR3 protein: CASSLGTGGAVQPQHF

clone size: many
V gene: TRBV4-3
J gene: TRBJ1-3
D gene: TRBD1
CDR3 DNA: TGCGCCAGCAGCCAAGATCATGGACAGGAGTCCCTTTTCGCTGGAAACACCATATATTTT
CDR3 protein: CASSQDHGQESLFAGNTIYF

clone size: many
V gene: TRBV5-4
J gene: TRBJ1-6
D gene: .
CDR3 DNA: TGTGCCAGCAGCGTCGGACGGAGCTCCTATAATTCACCCCTCCACTTT
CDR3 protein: CASSVGRSSYNSPLHF

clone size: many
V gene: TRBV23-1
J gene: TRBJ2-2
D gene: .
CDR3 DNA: TGCGCCAGCAGTCAATCGAAGCGGGGGGAGCTGTTTTTT
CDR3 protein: CASSQSKRGELFF

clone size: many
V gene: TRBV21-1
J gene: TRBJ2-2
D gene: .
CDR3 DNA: .
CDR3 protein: CASSNRRDGSSPGSCFF

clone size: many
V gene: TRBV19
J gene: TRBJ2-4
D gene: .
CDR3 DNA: TGTGCCAGTAGTACGACCGTCCCTGGGGGCCTCAAAAACATTCAGTACTTC
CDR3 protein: CASSTTVPGGLKNIQYF

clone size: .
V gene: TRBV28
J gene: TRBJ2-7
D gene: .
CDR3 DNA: TGTGCCAGCAGTTTGAAGGGGGGCGAGCAGTACTTC
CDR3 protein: CASSLKGGEQYF

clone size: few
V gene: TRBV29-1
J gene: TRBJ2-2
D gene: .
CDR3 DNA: TGCAGCGTTGCACAGGCATCCACCGGGGAGCTGTTTTTT
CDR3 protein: CSVAQASTGELFF

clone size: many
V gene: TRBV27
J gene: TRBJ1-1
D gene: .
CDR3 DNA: TGTGCCAGCACAGCCGGGTCTGAAGCTTTCTTT
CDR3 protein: CASTAGSEAFF

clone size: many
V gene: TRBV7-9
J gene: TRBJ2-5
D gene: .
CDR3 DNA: TGTGCCAGCTCGCCCGGGGGTTCGGAGACCCAGTACTTC
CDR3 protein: CASSPGGSETQYF

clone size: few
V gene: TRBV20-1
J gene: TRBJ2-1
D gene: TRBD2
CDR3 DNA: TGCAGTGCTCCGTACGGGGGGGCCTACAATGAGCAGTTCTTC
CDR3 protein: CSAPYGGAYNEQFF

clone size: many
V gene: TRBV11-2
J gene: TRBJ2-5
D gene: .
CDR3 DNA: TGTGCCAGCAGCTTACCCGCCAGAATGGAGACCCAGTACTTC
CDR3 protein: CASSLPARMETQYF